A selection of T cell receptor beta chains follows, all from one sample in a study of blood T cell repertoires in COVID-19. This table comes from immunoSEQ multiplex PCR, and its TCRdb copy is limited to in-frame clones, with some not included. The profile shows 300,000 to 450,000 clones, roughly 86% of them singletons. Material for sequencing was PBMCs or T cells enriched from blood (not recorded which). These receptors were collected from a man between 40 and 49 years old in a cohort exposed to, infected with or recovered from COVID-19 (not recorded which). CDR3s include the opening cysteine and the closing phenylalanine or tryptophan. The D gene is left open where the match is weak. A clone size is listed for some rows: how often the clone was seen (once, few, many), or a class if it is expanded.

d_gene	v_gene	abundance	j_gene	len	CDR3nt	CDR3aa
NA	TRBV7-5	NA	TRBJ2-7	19	TGTGTCAGAAGCTTAGAGGTCACACCTAGACAGGAAAGCTCCTACGAGCAGTACTTC	CVRSLEVTPRQESSYEQYF
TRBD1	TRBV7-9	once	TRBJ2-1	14	TGTGCCAGCAGCTTACTGACAGGGGGCAATGAGCAGTTCTTC	CASSLLTGGNEQFF
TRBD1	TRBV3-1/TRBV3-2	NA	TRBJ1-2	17	TGTGCCAGCAGCCAAGTGAGGGGGACAGGGCGTCACTATGGCTACACCTTC	CASSQVRGTGRHYGYTF
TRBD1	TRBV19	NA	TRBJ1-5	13	TGTGCCAGTAGTCTGGACAGGGTTCAGCCCCAGCATTTT	CASSLDRVQPQHF
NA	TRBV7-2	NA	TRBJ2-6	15	TGTGCCAGCAGCTTATCGACATCTGGGGCCAACGTCCTGACTTTC	CASSLSTSGANVLTF
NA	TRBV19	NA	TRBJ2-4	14	TGTGCCAGTACCGGAGGGGGGACAGAAAACATTCAGTACTTC	CASTGGGTENIQYF
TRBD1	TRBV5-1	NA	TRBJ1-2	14	TGCGCCAGCAGCCCTCCGGGACAGGGCTATGGCTACACCTTC	CASSPPGQGYGYTF
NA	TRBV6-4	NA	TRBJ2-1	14	TGTGCCAGCAGGAGGGAAACTAGTTTCCATGAGCAGTTCTTC	CASRRETSFHEQFF
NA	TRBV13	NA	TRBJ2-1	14	TGTGCCAGCAGCTTAGAGGGGGAGTACAATGAGCAGTTCTTC	CASSLEGEYNEQFF
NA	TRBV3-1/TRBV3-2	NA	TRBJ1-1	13	TGTGCCAGCAGCCAAGGGAAGGGCCAGGGAGCTTTCTTT	CASSQGKGQGAFF
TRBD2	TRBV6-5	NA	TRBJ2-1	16	TGTGCCAGCAGTTCCCTGGGACTAGCGGGGAGCAATGAGCAGTTCTTC	CASSSLGLAGSNEQFF
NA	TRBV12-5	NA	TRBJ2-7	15	TGTGCTAGTGGTTTGGTACGGGGTGGGTTCGACGAGCAGTACTTC	CASGLVRGGFDEQYF
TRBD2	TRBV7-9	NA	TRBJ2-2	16	TGTGCCAGCAGCTCCCAAGCGGGAGGGAGGACCGGGGAGCTGTTTTTT	CASSSQAGGRTGELFF
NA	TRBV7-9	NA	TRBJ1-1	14	TGTGCCAGCAGCTTATTCCAGGGCCCCACTGAAGCTTTCTTT	CASSLFQGPTEAFF
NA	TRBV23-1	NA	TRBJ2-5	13	TGCGCCAGCAGTCTGCGGGGATTAGAGACCCAGTACTTC	CASSLRGLETQYF
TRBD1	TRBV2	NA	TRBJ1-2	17	TGTGCCAACCCTTCCCGGGACAGGTTGGGAGCTAACTATGGCTACACCTTC	CANPSRDRLGANYGYTF
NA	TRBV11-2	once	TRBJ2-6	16	TGTGCCAGCAGGCGTTCCTCCAGGGGAGGGGCCAACGTCCTGACTTTC	CASRRSSRGGANVLTF